The clone carrying this TCR beta chain was picked up one time. The entry originates in a study of blood T cell repertoires in COVID-19. Overall study context: T cells, B-cell-depleted T cells, or PBMCs provided the cDNA or gDNA that served as material.

In the original workflow: Reference gene primer amplification in the assay estimated nucleated cell counts. Profiling relied on immunoSEQ multiplex PCR, and the TCRdb table lists in-frame clones only, not all of them. The V and J calls and clone size were taken over from that table, and D and trimming were inferred from the DNA. This sample has under 95,000 clones, with about 85% found just once. The CDR3 has 13 residues. CDR1 SQVTM and CDR2 ANQGSEA come from the germline V gene. V lost 4 bases to trimming and J lost 5 bases, with 11 bases between them. This chain uses TRBV29-1 with TRBJ1-4; no clear D gene. Input material: peripheral blood. The clonotype comes from a woman aged 70-85 years with acute or convalescent COVID-19. CDR3 sequence: CSVGNSGNEKLFF. The CDR3 DNA reads TGCAGCGTTGGAAACAGCGGGAATGAAAAACTGTTTTTT.